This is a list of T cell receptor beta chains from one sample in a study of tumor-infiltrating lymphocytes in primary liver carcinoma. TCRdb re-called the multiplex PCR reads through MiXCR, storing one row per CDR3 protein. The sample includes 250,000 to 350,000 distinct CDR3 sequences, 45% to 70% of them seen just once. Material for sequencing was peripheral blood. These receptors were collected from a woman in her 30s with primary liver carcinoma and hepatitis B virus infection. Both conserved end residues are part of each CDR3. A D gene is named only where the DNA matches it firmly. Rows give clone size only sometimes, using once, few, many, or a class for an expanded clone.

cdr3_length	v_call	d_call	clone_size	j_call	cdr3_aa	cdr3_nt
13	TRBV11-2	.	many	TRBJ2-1	CASSPDRDHEQFF	TGTGCCAGCAGCCCAGACCGGGACCACGAGCAGTTCTTC
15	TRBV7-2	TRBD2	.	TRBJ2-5	CASSPLSGGKETQYF	TGTGCCAGCAGCCCCCTTTCGGGGGGGAAAGAGACCCAGTACTTC
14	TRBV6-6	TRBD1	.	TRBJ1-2	CASGIRETGYGYTF	TGTGCCAGCGGGATCCGAGAGACAGGGTATGGCTACACCTTC
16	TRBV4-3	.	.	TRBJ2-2	CASSPLSGENTGELFF	TGCGCCAGCAGCCCACTGTCCGGGGAGAACACCGGGGAGCTGTTTTTT
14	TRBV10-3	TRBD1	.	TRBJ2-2	CAISQGAGTGKLFF	TGTGCCATCAGTCAGGGGGCGGGGACCGGGAAGCTGTTTTTT
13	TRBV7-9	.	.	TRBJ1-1	CASSRTGGKEAFF	TGTGCCAGCAGCCGAACGGGGGGGAAAGAAGCTTTCTTT
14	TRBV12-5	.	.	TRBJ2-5	CASGPGSTQETHYF	TGTGCTAGTGGCCCGGGCAGCACCCAAGAGACCCACTACTTC
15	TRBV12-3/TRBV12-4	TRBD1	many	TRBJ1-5	CASSSRTGNNQPQHF	TGTGCCAGCAGCTCCCGGACAGGGAACAATCAGCCCCAGCATTTT
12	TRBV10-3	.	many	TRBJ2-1	CAISDGGNEQFF	TGTGCCATCAGTGATGGGGGCAATGAGCAGTTCTTC
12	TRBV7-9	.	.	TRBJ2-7	CASSPWRYEQYF	TGTGCCAGCAGCCCGTGGCGCTACGAGCAGTACTTC
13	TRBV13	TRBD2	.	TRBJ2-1	CASSSREEGEQFF	TGTGCCAGCAGCTCGCGGGAGGAGGGTGAGCAGTTCTTC
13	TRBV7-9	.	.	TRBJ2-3	CATSLLMPDTQYF	TGTGCCACCAGCCTCCTGATGCCAGATACGCAGTATTTT
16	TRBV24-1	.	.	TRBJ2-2	CATRSPKAVVSGELFF	TGTGCCACCAGGAGCCCGAAGGCGGTTGTGAGCGGGGAGCTGTTTTTT
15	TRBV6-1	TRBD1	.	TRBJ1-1	CASGEEGQPNTEAFF	TGTGCCAGCGGTGAAGAGGGACAGCCTAACACTGAAGCTTTCTTT
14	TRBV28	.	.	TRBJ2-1	CTSSLSGVYNEQFF	TGTACCAGCAGTTTATCAGGGGTCTACAATGAGCAGTTCTTC
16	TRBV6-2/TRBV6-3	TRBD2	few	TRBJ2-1	CASIGTSRNTPNEQFF	TGTGCCAGCATAGGGACTAGCAGAAATACTCCTAATGAGCAGTTCTTC
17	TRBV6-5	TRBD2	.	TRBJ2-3	CASKAIFRREGADTQYF	TGTGCCAGCAAGGCCATCTTCCGTCGGGAGGGTGCAGATACGCAATATTTT
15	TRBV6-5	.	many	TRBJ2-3	CASSSRLTPTDTQYF	TGTGCCAGCAGTAGCCGGCTCACTCCGACAGATACGCAGTATTTT
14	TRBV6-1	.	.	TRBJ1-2	CASSPEVARSGYTF	TGTGCCAGCAGTCCAGAGGTAGCCAGGTCGGGCTACACCTTC
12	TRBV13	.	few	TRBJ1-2	CASTKETYGYTF	TGTGCCAGCACCAAAGAGACCTATGGCTACACCTTC
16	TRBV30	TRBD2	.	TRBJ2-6	CAWSPGGYSGANVLTF	TGTGCCTGGAGTCCCGGGGGGTACTCTGGGGCCAACGTCCTGACTTTC
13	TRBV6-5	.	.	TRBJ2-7	CAISYSAASRKYF	TGTGCCATCAGTTACTCAGCTGCTAGCAGGAAGTACTTC
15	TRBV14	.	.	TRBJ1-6	CAGSQRQPSNSPLHF	TGTGCCGGCAGCCAACGACAGCCCAGCAATTCACCCCTCCACTTT
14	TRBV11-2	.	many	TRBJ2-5	CASSRSAGQETQYF	TGTGCCAGCAGTCGATCAGCGGGCCAAGAGACCCAGTACTTC